These T cell receptor beta chains were read from a single sample in a study of a mutant IDH1 vaccine in newly diagnosed glioma. The assay was immunoSEQ multiplex PCR, and TCRdb's table has in-frame clones only and misses some. This table holds approximately 57,000 clones, around 80% found once. Their antigens remain unidentified. The material was PBMCs, obtained from a glioma patient whose treatment included an IDH1 peptide vaccine. The receptors come from a woman between 40 and 55 years old with glioma. Some clones in this sample may be carry-over from other donors' samples. Each CDR3 is given with its conserved first and last residue. The D gene is left open where the match is weak. Some rows mark clone size as missing; the rest say once, few, many or name a class of expanded clone.

once,TRBD1,TRBV7-9,TRBJ2-7,CASSLARGQTYEQYF,TGTGCCAGCAGCTTAGCCCGGGGACAGACTTACGAGCAGTACTTC
NA,NA,TRBV9,TRBJ2-6,CASSAQSGANVLTF,TGTGCCAGCAGCGCTCAATCTGGGGCCAACGTCCTGACTTTC
NA,TRBD2,TRBV7-9,TRBJ2-2,CASRLAGGDTGELFF,TGTGCCAGCAGACTAGCGGGGGGCGACACCGGGGAGCTGTTTTTT
NA,TRBD2,TRBV5-8,TRBJ2-5,CASSLGLTSGGAEETQYF,TGTGCCAGCAGCTTGGGGCTGACTAGCGGGGGGGCCGAAGAGACCCAGTACTTC
once,TRBD2,TRBV7-8,TRBJ2-1,CASSPRRGLVVEQFF,TGTGCCAGCAGCCCCAGACGGGGACTAGTAGTTGAGCAGTTCTTC
NA,NA,TRBV19,TRBJ2-5,CASSISNQETQYF,TGTGCCAGTAGTATATCCAACCAAGAGACCCAGTACTTC
NA,NA,TRBV5-5,TRBJ1-5,CASSPFTGQPQHF,TGTGCCAGCAGCCCCTTTACGGGTCAGCCCCAGCATTTT
NA,TRBD1,TRBV7-9,TRBJ1-2,CASSSRQGGYLYGYTF,TGTGCCAGCAGCTCCCGACAGGGGGGTTACCTCTATGGCTACACCTTC
NA,TRBD1,TRBV27,TRBJ2-7,CASSPSAGGFSYEQYF,TGTGCCAGCAGCCCATCAGCAGGGGGCTTCTCCTACGAGCAGTACTTC
NA,TRBD1,TRBV11-2,TRBJ2-3,CASSLTTGDTQYF,TGTGCCAGCAGCTTAACGACAGGGGATACGCAGTATTTT
NA,TRBD1,TRBV18,TRBJ1-2,CASSRLTGGVEDGYTF,TGTGCCAGCTCACGGTTGACAGGGGGCGTTGAAGATGGCTACACCTTC
NA,NA,TRBV5-6,TRBJ1-3,CASSLEQGNTIYF,TGTGCCAGCAGCTTGGAACAGGGAAACACCATATATTTT
NA,NA,TRBV30,TRBJ2-1,CAWSGPRPYNEQFF,TGTGCCTGGAGCGGGCCTAGGCCCTACAATGAGCAGTTCTTC
NA,TRBD1,TRBV19,TRBJ1-2,CASSSTGVYGYTF,TGTGCCAGTAGTTCTACAGGGGTCTATGGCTACACCTTC
NA,NA,TRBV6-1,TRBJ1-6,CASSERWWEGGSFHF,TGTGCCAGCAGTGAAAGATGGTGGGAGGGTGGTTCGTTCCACTTT
NA,TRBD1,TRBV7-8,TRBJ1-5,CASSPGGGREPQHF,TGTGCCAGCAGCCCAGGGGGGGGCCGGGAGCCCCAGCATTTT
NA,TRBD1,TRBV2,TRBJ1-2,CASTEEQGRYGYTF,TGTGCCAGCACGGAAGAACAGGGGCGCTATGGCTACACCTTC
once,NA,TRBV4-3,TRBJ1-4,CASSQDPDRQLNEKLFF,TGCGCCAGCAGCCAAGATCCTGATCGCCAACTTAATGAAAAACTGTTTTTT
NA,NA,TRBV5-1,TRBJ1-2,CASSFSGLDYGYTF,TGCGCCAGCAGCTTCAGTGGGCTGGACTATGGCTACACCTTC
NA,TRBD1,TRBV29-1,TRBJ2-7,CSVQNYRGRRYEQYF,TGCAGCGTACAAAACTACAGGGGGCGTCGGTACGAGCAGTACTTC
NA,TRBD1,TRBV6-1,TRBJ1-2,CASLTGPFNYGYTF,TGTGCCAGTTTGACAGGGCCGTTTAACTATGGCTACACCTTC
once,NA,TRBV9,TRBJ2-1,CASSRTLDEQFF,TGTGCCAGCAGCCGGACCCTGGATGAGCAGTTCTTC
NA,NA,TRBV5-1,TRBJ1-2,CASSSEVNYGYTF,TGCGCCAGCAGTTCCGAAGTTAACTATGGCTACACCTTC
NA,NA,TRBV27,TRBJ1-1,CASSLVVGVGNTEAFF,TGTGCCAGCAGTTTAGTCGTCGGGGTTGGGAACACTGAAGCTTTCTTT
NA,TRBD2,TRBV7-9,TRBJ2-3,CASSLRASGRTDTQYF,TGTGCCAGCAGCCTGCGGGCTAGCGGGCGCACAGATACGCAGTATTTT
NA,NA,TRBV6-1,TRBJ1-2,CASSREVPGNYGYTF,TGTGCCAGCAGTAGGGAGGTCCCTGGGAACTATGGCTACACCTTC
NA,TRBD1,TRBV5-1,TRBJ2-1,CASSLYQGVRNNEQFF,TGCGCCAGCAGCTTGTATCAGGGGGTTCGGAACAATGAGCAGTTCTTC
NA,NA,TRBV6-5,TRBJ1-6,CASSYSHLEGNSPLHF,TGTGCCAGCAGTTACTCCCATTTGGAGGGTAATTCACCCCTCCACTTT
NA,TRBD1,TRBV6-5,TRBJ2-4,CASSWDRLAKNIQYF,TGTGCCAGCAGCTGGGACAGGCTAGCCAAAAACATTCAGTACTTC
NA,NA,TRBV27,TRBJ1-5,CASSSGDSNQPQHF,TGTGCCAGCTCCTCAGGGGATAGCAATCAGCCCCAGCATTTT
NA,TRBD1,TRBV5-1,TRBJ1-1,CASSLDPGGARTEAFF,TGCGCCAGCAGCTTGGACCCAGGGGGGGCTAGGACTGAAGCTTTCTTT
once,TRBD2,TRBV9,TRBJ2-3,CASTSGGQSTDTQYF,TGTGCCAGCACTAGCGGGGGCCAGAGCACAGATACGCAGTATTTT
few,NA,TRBV10-3,TRBJ1-1,CATGGRDTEAFF,TGTGCCACCGGCGGCCGGGACACTGAAGCTTTCTTT
NA,NA,TRBV7-6,TRBJ2-3,CASSPSTDTQYF,TGTGCCAGCAGCCCAAGCACAGATACGCAGTATTTT
NA,TRBD1,TRBV7-9,TRBJ1-4,CASRGQPDEKLFF,TGTGCCAGCAGGGGACAGCCCGATGAAAAACTGTTTTTT
NA,TRBD1,TRBV7-2,TRBJ1-5,CASARSGGNQPQHF,TGTGCCAGCGCTAGGTCAGGGGGGAATCAGCCCCAGCATTTT
NA,TRBD1,TRBV15,TRBJ1-2,CATSRGGTGEANYGYTF,TGTGCCACCAGCAGAGGAGGGACAGGGGAAGCTAACTATGGCTACACCTTC
NA,NA,TRBV18,TRBJ1-2,CASSPQGNYGYTF,TGTGCCAGCTCACCTCAGGGTAACTATGGCTACACCTTC
NA,NA,TRBV5-8,TRBJ2-2,CASSLRAAVTGELFF,TGTGCCAGCAGCTTGCGGGCCGCTGTCACCGGGGAGCTGTTTTTT
NA,TRBD1,TRBV19,TRBJ1-5,CASTGTGYQPQHF,TGTGCCAGTACCGGGACAGGTTATCAGCCCCAGCATTTT
NA,NA,TRBV10-3,TRBJ1-6,CAIRRFGPTPLHF,TGTGCCATCAGACGGTTCGGGCCTACACCCCTCCACTTT
few,NA,TRBV2,TRBJ1-2,CASSGQLGNYGYTF,TGTGCCAGCAGTGGACAGCTGGGTAACTATGGCTACACCTTC
NA,TRBD1,TRBV6-5,TRBJ1-4,CASSYLTGEGEKLFF,TGTGCCAGCAGTTACCTTACAGGGGAGGGTGAAAAACTGTTTTTT
NA,NA,TRBV20-1,TRBJ1-1,CSAMGNTEAFF,TGCAGTGCTATGGGGAACACTGAAGCTTTCTTT
once,NA,TRBV13,TRBJ2-5,CASSQSSEETQYF,TGTGCCAGCAGCCAGTCTAGCGAAGAGACCCAGTACTTC
few,NA,TRBV14,TRBJ1-6,CASSQDPPGRSPLHF,TGTGCCAGCAGCCAAGATCCCCCAGGGAGATCACCCCTCCACTTT
NA,TRBD1,TRBV7-9,TRBJ1-2,CASSARQGRSYGYTF,TGTGCCAGCAGCGCCCGACAGGGGCGGAGCTATGGCTACACCTTC